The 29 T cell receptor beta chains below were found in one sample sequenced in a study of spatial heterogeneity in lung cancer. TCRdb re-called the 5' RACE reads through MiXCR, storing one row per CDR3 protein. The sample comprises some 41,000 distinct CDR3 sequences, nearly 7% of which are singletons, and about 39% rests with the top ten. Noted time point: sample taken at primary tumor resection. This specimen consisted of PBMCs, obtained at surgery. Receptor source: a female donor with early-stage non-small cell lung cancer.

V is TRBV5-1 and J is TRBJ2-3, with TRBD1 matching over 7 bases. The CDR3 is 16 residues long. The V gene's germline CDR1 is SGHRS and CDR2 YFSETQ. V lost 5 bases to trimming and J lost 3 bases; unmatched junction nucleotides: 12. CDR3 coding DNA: TGCGCCAGCAGGATGAGTACAGGGGCGTTGACAGATACGCAGTATTTT. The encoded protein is CASRMSTGALTDTQYF.

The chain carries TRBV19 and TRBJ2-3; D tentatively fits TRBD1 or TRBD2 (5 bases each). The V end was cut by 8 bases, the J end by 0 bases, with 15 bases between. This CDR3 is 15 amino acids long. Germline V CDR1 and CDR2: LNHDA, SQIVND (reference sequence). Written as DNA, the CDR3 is TGTGCCAGTGCTACCCGGGGCGGTAGCACAGATACGCAGTATTTT. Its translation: CASATRGGSTDTQYF.

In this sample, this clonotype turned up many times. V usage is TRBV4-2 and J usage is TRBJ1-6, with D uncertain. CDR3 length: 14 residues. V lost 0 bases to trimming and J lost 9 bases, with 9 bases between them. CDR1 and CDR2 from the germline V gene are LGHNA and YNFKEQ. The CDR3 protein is CASSQDGDGSPLHF. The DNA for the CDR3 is TGTGCCAGCAGCCAAGATGGCGATGGTTCACCCCTCCACTTT.

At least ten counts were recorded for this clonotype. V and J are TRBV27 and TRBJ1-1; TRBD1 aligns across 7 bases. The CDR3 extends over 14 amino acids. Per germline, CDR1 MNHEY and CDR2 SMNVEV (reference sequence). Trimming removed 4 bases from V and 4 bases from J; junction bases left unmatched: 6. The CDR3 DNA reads TGTGCCAGCAGTTACCAACCAGGGGGCACTGAAGCTTTCTTT. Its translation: CASSYQPGGTEAFF.

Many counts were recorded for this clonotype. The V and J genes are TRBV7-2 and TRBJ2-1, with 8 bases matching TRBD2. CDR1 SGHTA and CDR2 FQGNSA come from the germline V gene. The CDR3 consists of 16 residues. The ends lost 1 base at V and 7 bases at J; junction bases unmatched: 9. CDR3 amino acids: CASSLGAGGLLNEQFF. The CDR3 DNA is TGTGCCAGCAGCTTAGGTGCGGGGGGCTTATTGAATGAGCAGTTCTTC.

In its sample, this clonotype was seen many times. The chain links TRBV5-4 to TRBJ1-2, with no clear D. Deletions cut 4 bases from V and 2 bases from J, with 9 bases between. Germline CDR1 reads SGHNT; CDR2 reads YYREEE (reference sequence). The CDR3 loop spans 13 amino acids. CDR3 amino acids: CASSASLNYGYTF. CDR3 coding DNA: TGTGCCAGCAGCGCCTCATTGAACTATGGCTACACCTTC. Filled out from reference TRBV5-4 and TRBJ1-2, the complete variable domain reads ETGVTQSPTHLIKTRGQQVTLRCSSQSGHNTVSWYQQALGQGPQFIFQYYREEENGRGNFPPRFSGLQFPNYSSELNVNALELDDSALYLCASSASLNYGYTFGSGTRLTVV.

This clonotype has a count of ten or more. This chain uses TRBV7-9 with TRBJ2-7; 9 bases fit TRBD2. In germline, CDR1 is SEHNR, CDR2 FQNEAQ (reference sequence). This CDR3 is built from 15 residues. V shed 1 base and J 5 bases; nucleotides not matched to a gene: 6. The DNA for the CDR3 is TGTGCCAGCAGCTTAGGCGGGGGGGCCTCGGACGAGCAGTACTTC. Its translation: CASSLGGGASDEQYF.

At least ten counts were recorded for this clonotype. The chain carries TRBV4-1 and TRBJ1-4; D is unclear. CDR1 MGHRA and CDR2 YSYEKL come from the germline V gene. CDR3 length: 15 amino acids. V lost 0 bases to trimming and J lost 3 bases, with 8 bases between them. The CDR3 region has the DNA TGCGCCAGCAGCCAAGAGAAGGGCTCTAATGAAAAACTGTTTTTT. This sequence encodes CASSQEKGSNEKLFF.

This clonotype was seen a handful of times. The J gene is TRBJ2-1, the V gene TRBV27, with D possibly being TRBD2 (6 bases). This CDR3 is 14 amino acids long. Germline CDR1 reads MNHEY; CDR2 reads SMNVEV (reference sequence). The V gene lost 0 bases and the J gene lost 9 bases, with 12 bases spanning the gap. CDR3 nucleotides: TGTGCCAGCAGTTTATCCCTGCGGGGACGTGAGCAGTTCTTC. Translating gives CASSLSLRGREQFF.

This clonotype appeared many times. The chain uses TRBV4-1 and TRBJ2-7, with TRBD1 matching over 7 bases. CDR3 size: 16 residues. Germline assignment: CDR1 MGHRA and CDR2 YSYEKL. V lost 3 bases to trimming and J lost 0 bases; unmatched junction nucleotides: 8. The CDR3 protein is CASSQEPGQRSYEQYF. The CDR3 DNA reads TGCGCCAGCAGCCAGGAACCGGGACAGCGCTCCTACGAGCAGTACTTC.

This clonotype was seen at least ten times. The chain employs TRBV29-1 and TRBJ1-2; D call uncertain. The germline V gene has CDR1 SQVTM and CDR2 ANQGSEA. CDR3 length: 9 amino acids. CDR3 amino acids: CTAVYGYTF. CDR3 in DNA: TGCACCGCGGTCTATGGCTACACCTTC. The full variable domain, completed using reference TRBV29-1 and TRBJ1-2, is SAVISQKPSRDICQRGTSLTIQCQVDSQVTMMFWYRQQPGQSLTLIATANQGSEATYESGFVIDKFPISRPNLTFSTLTVSNMSPEDSSIYLCTAVYGYTFGSGTRLTVV.

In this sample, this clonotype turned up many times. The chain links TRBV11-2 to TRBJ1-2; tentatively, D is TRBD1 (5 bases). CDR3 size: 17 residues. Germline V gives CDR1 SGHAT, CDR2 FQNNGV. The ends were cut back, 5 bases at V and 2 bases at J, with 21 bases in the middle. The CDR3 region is CASSRLRTDNQNYGYTF. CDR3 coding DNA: TGTGCCAGCAGCCGCCTAAGGACGGACAATCAAAACTATGGCTACACCTTC. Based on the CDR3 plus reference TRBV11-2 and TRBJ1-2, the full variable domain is EAGVAQSPRYKIIEKRQSVAFWCNPISGHATLYWYQQILGQGPKLLIQFQNNGVVDDSQLPKDRFSAERLKGVDSTLKIQPAKLEDSAVYLCASSRLRTDNQNYGYTFGSGTRLTVV.

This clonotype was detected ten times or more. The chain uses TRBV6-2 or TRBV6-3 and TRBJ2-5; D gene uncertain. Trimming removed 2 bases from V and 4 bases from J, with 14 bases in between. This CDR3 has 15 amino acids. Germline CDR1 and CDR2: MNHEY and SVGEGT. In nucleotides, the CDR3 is TGTGCCAGCAGTTACGCCTCAGGAGATCTAGAGACCCAGTACTTC. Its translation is CASSYASGDLETQYF.

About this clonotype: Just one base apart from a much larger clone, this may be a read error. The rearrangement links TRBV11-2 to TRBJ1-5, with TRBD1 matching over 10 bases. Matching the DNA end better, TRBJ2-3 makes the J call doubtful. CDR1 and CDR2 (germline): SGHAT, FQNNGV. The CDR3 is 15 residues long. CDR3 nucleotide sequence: TGTGCCAGCAGCTTAGAGACAGGGGGCAGGCAGCCCCAGTATTTT. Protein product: CASSLETGGRQPQYF.

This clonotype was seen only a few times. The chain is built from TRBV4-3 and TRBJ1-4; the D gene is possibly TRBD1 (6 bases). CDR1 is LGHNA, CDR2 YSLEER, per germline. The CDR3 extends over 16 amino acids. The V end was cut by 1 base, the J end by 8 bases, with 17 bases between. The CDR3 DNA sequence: TGCGCCAGCAGCCAAGGGGGGACACACCATGGGGAAAAACTGTTTTTT. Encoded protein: CASSQGGTHHGEKLFF.

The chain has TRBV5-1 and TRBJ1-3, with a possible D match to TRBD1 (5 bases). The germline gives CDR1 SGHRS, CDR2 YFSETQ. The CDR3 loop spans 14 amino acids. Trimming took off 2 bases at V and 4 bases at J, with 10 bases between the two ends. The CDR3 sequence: CASSLPGQGNTIYF. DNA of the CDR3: TGCGCCAGCAGCTTACCTGGACAAGGAAACACCATATATTTT.

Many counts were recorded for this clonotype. The CDR3 DNA sequence: TGTGCCAGCAGTTGGACCCAGGGCGGGACTGAAGCTTTCTTT. Its translation: CASSWTQGGTEAFF. The V and J genes are TRBV7-9 and TRBJ1-1, with a possible D match to TRBD1 (5 bases). Trimming removed 6 bases at V and 5 bases at J, with 16 bases between. The germline CDR1 and CDR2 sequences are SEHNR and FQNEAQ (reference sequence). The CDR3 contains 14 residues.

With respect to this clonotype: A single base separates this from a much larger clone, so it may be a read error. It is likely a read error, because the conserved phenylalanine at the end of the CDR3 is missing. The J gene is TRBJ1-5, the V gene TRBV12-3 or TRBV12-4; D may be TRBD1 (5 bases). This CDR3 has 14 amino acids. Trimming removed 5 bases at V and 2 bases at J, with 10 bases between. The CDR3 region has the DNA TGTGCCAGCAGTGCCCGGGACGGCAATCAGCCCCAGCATCTT. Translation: CASSARDGNQPQHL.

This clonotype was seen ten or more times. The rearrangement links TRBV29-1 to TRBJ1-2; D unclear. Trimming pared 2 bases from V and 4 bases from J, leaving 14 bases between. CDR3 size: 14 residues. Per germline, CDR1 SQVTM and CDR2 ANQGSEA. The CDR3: CSVEIADRTYGYTF. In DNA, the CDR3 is TGCAGCGTTGAAATAGCCGATCGAACCTATGGCTACACCTTC. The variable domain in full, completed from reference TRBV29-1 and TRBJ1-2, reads SAVISQKPSRDICQRGTSLTIQCQVDSQVTMMFWYRQQPGQSLTLIATANQGSEATYESGFVIDKFPISRPNLTFSTLTVSNMSPEDSSIYLCSVEIADRTYGYTFGSGTRLTVV.

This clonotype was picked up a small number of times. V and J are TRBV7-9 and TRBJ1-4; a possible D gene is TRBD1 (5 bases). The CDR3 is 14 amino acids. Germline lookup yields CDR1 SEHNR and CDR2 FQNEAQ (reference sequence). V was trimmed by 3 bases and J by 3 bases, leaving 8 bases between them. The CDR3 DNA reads TGTGCCAGCAGCTTTGGGGGACCTAATGAAAAACTGTTTTTT. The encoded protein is CASSFGGPNEKLFF.

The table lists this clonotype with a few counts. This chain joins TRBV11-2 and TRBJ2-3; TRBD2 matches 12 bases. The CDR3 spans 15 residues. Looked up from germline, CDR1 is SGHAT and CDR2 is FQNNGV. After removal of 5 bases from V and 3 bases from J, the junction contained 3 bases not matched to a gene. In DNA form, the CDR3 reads TGTGCCAGCAGCAGACTAGCGGGGGTGACAGATACGCAGTATTTT. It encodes CASSRLAGVTDTQYF.

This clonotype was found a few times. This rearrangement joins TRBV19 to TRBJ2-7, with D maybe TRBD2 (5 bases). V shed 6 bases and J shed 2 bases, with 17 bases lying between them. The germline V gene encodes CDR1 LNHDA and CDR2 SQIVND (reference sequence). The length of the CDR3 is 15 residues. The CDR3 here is CASSSPGGRTYEQYF. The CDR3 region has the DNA TGTGCCAGTAGCTCACCCGGCGGGCGAACCTACGAGCAGTACTTC.

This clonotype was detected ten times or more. CDR3 residues: CASIGQGNEKLFF. DNA of the CDR3: TGTGCCAGCATCGGGCAGGGGAATGAAAAACTGTTTTTT. This chain uses TRBV2 with TRBJ1-4; perhaps TRBD1 as D (6 bases). The CDR3 has 13 amino acids. V dropped 7 bases and J dropped 5 bases, with 11 bases sitting between them. Germline CDR1 SNHLY, CDR2 FYNNEI.

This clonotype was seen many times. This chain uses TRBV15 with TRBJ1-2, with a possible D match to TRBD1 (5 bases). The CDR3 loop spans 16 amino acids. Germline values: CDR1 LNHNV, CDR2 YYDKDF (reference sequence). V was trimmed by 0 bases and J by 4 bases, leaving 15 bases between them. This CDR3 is CATSREKTDAFYGYTF. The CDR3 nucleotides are TGTGCCACCAGCAGAGAGAAGACAGACGCCTTCTATGGCTACACCTTC. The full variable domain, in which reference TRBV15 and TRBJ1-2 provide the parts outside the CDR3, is DAMVIQNPRYQVTQFGKPVTLSCSQTLNHNVMYWYQQKSSQAPKLLFHYYDKDFNNEADTPDNFQSRRPNTSFCFLDIRSPGLGDTAMYLCATSREKTDAFYGYTFGSGTRLTVV.

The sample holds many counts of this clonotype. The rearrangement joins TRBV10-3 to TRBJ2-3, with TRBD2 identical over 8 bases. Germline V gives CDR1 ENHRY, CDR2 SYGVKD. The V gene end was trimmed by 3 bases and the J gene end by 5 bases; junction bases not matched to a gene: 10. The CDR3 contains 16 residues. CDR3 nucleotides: TGTGCCATCAGTGATCCGGGACTAGGGTTAGGAGATACGCAGTATTTT. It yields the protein CAISDPGLGLGDTQYF.

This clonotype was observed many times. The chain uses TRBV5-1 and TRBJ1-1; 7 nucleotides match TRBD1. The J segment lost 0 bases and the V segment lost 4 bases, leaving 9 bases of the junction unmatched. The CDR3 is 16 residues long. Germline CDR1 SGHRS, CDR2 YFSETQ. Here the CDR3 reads CASSLYLQGMNTEAFF. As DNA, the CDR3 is TGCGCCAGCAGCCTGTACCTACAGGGGATGAACACTGAAGCTTTCTTT.

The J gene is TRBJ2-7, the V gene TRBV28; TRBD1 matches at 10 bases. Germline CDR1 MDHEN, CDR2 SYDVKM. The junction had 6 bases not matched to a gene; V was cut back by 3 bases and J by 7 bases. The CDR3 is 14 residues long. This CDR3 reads CASSFSDRGREQYF. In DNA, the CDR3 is TGTGCCAGCAGTTTCTCTGACAGGGGGCGAGAGCAGTACTTC.

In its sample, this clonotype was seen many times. CDR3 DNA: TGCAGCGCCGGAAATATGAACACTGAAGCTTTCTTT. This gives the protein CSAGNMNTEAFF. The V gene is TRBV29-1, the J gene TRBJ1-1, with D unresolved. Trimming removed 7 bases at V and 0 bases at J, with 9 bases between. The CDR3 is 12 residues long. Germline V gives CDR1 SQVTM, CDR2 ANQGSEA.

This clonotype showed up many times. CDR3 DNA sequence: TGCGCCAGCAGCTTGACAGCCCGTAACTATGGCTACACCTTC. Its protein product is CASSLTARNYGYTF. The rearrangement links TRBV5-1 to TRBJ1-2, with D unclear. Trimming pared 1 base from V and 1 base from J, leaving 8 bases between. CDR1 is SGHRS, CDR2 YFSETQ, per germline. The CDR3 is 14 residues long.